Only a few counts were recorded for the clone carrying this T cell receptor (beta chain). Its antigen is undetermined. The CDR3 sequence is 16 residues long. The V end was cut by 6 bases, the J end by 2 bases, with 18 bases between. Per the germline V gene, CDR1 is MNHEY and CDR2 is SVGAGI. Caucasian individuals from Russia who were healthy and aged roughly 6 to 95 acted as donors. The source of the sample is a study of blood T cells in healthy people across ages. Points from the study as a whole: In long-lived donors, naive CD4+ cell counts and diversity exceeded those of aged donors. Observed TCR beta diversity per million T cells went down as age went up. This fall followed a roughly linear course with age.

A second PCR, run for roughly 7 to 11 cycles, used a sample-barcoded 5' primer plus a J-beta primer mix. No fewer than 3 million CDR3-containing paired-end reads came from each sample. TCRdb independently ran MiXCR on the 5' RACE reads; one entry per CDR3 protein. The table lists fewer than 800,000 distinct CDR3 sequences, 32% of them singletons, with roughly 15% in the top ten. Specimen: blood. The V call is TRBV6-5, the J call TRBJ2-3, with a weak D call TRBD1 (6 bases). The source is a woman older than 75 in good health. The CDR3 DNA reads as TGTGCCAGCAGCCTGGACAGTCCCCCCCTCACAGATACGCAGTATTTT. Translating gives CASSLDSPPLTDTQYF.